The 24 T cell receptor beta chains given below trace back to one sample, sequenced in a study of prognosis after radiotherapy for stage I lung cancer. Multiplex PCR, run in two rounds, amplified TCR beta CDR3 from genomic DNA. The authors ran first-round PCR with primers specific to each TRBV and TRBJ gene. TCRdb re-derived calls from the multiplex PCR reads in MiXCR, one entry per CDR3 protein. The table lists about 51,000 distinct CDR3 sequences, 30% to 35% of them singletons, with about 8.3% in the top ten. The input for sequencing was PBMCs, taken before or after stereotactic body radiation therapy (not recorded which). The receptors stem from a donor aged 50 or older with non-small cell lung cancer.

As concerns this clonotype: With a much larger clone just one base away, this may be a read error. The V and J genes are TRBV20-1 and TRBJ2-1; TRBD2 is a possible D gene (6 bases). The CDR3 length is 11 residues. Per germline, CDR1 DFQATT and CDR2 SNEGSKA (reference sequence). The CDR3 reads CSARDRIGRIF. The CDR3 nucleotides are TGCAGTGCTAGAGATCGAATAGGGAGGATCTTC.

This sequence joins TRBV9 and TRBJ2-5; no definite D call. Trimming left V 4 bases short and J 3 bases short, with 7 bases between. This CDR3 spans 12 amino acids. CDR1 and CDR2 (germline): SGDLS, YYNGEE. As DNA, the CDR3 is TGTGCCAGCAGCCCTCCCAAAGAGACCCAGTACTTC. Residues: CASSPPKETQYF.

A word on this clonotype: A much larger clone differs by one base, so this may be a read error. The chain has TRBV6-1 and TRBJ2-5, with D possibly TRBD2 on 5 matching bases. The germline gives CDR1 MNHNS, CDR2 SASEGT. There are 14 residues in the CDR3. Trimming removed 5 bases from V and 4 bases from J, with 14 bases in between. The CDR3 sequence is CASSRGLSVETQYF. CDR3 coding DNA: TGTGCCAGCAGTAGAGGACTGTCCGTAGAGACCCAGTACTTC.

The V and J genes are TRBV28 and TRBJ2-4; 7 bases match TRBD2. V lost 5 bases, J lost 9 bases, and 16 bases stayed unmatched. There are 16 residues in the CDR3. CDR1 MDHEN and CDR2 SYDVKM come from the germline V gene. This CDR3 reads CASSPNRLAVTGIQYF. CDR3 coding DNA: TGTGCCAGCAGTCCCAACCGTCTAGCGGTCACAGGCATTCAGTACTTC.

In the case of this clonotype: Germline is not matched at one junction end, which may reflect a read error. The chain is built from TRBV25-1 and TRBJ2-2; 8 positions agree with TRBD2. The CDR3 is 14 amino acids. The germline CDR1 and CDR2 sequences are MGHDK and SYGVNS. The CDR3 loop reads CASSSSGNTWELFF. DNA of the CDR3: TGTGCCAGTAGTAGTAGCGGGAACACCTGGGAGCTGTTTTTT.

This clonotype was seen many times. The chain carries TRBV27 and TRBJ1-4; D gene uncertain. CDR3 size: 14 residues. The germline gives CDR1 MNHEY, CDR2 SMNVEV (reference sequence). Trimming pared 6 bases from V and 3 bases from J, leaving 11 bases between. The CDR3 DNA reads as TGTGCCAGCAGAAAGGGTCCTGCTAATGAAAAACTGTTTTTT. This sequence encodes CASRKGPANEKLFF.

This clonotype was counted ten times or more. One end of the junction fails to match germline, which may point to a read error. The chain has TRBV6-1 and TRBJ1-1, with 10 bases lining up with TRBD1. The CDR3 is made up of 13 amino acids. Germline loops: CDR1 MNHNS, CDR2 SASEGT. The CDR3 DNA sequence: TGTGCCGGCAGTGTCGGGACAGGGGAGAAAGCTTTCTTT. This gives the protein CAGSVGTGEKAFF.

The chain is built from TRBV5-6 and TRBJ2-7; D is possibly TRBD1 (5 bases). The CDR3 extends over 16 amino acids. Per the germline V gene, CDR1 is SGHDT and CDR2 is YYEEEE. V dropped 1 base and J dropped 0 bases, with 14 bases sitting between them. CDR3 DNA sequence: TGTGCCAGCAGCTTGATTTGGGGCGGCTGCTCCTACGAGCAGTACTTC. This sequence encodes CASSLIWGGCSYEQYF.

This clonotype was observed many times. The CDR3 protein is CSASRGAGGGQYF. The CDR3 coding sequence is TGCAGTGCTAGCCGGGGAGCGGGAGGTGGTCAGTACTTC. The chain couples TRBV20-1 to TRBJ2-7, with TRBD2 identical over 9 bases. Germline V gene lookup returns CDR1 DFQATT and CDR2 SNEGSKA (reference sequence). There are 13 residues in the CDR3. V gave up 3 bases and J gave up 10 bases; unmatched junction bases: 10.

This clonotype was counted at least ten times. The V and J genes are TRBV24-1 and TRBJ2-1; 7 nucleotides match TRBD1. Germline values: CDR1 KGHDR, CDR2 SFDVKD. This CDR3 has 15 amino acids. V lost 9 bases, J lost 5 bases, and 12 bases stayed unmatched. The CDR3 DNA follows: TGTGCCACCGAGCTAGTCAGGGGGATTAACAATGAGCAGTTCTTC. It specifies CATELVRGINNEQFF.

This clonotype was detected ten times or more. The chain combines TRBV19 with TRBJ2-7, with TRBD2 identical over 7 bases. CDR3 length: 15 amino acids. From germline, CDR1 is LNHDA and CDR2 SQIVND (reference sequence). V was clipped by 4 bases and J by 3 bases; unmatched bases: 9. CDR3: CASSKAGRLNYEQYF. CDR3 nucleotides: TGTGCCAGTAGTAAGGCCGGGAGGTTAAACTACGAGCAGTACTTC.

This clonotype was seen many times. V is TRBV5-1 and J is TRBJ1-1, with a weak D call TRBD1 (6 bases). Germline CDR1 SGHRS, CDR2 YFSETQ. CDR3 length: 15 residues. The V end lost 3 bases, the J end lost 6 bases, and 18 bases lay between the germline ends. The CDR3 here is CASSSTGRGSPEAFF. In DNA, the CDR3 is TGCGCCAGCAGCTCAACAGGGCGCGGATCCCCTGAAGCTTTCTTT.

There are many counts of this clonotype. The rearrangement joins TRBV19 to TRBJ2-7; 9 bases agree with TRBD2. Germline V gene sequence: CDR1 LNHDA, CDR2 SQIVND (reference sequence). V dropped 1 base and J dropped 9; count of bases not matched to a gene: 1. This CDR3 region has 12 residues. In DNA form, the CDR3 reads TGTGCCAGTAGTATAGTAGCGGGAGTGCAGTACTTC. Translation: CASSIVAGVQYF.

The rearrangement uses TRBV27 and TRBJ2-7; D is undetermined. V lost 1 base and J 3 bases, leaving 10 bases between the germline ends. Per germline, CDR1 MNHEY and CDR2 SMNVEV (reference sequence). CDR3 length equals 14 residues. CDR3 coding DNA: TGTGCCAGCAGTTTATTTTACAGCAGCTACGAGCAGTACTTC. Its translation is CASSLFYSSYEQYF.

This clonotype was detected once. The V call is TRBV27, the J call TRBJ2-2; D is unresolved. The CDR3 is made up of 16 amino acids. Germline loops: CDR1 MNHEY, CDR2 SMNVEV (reference sequence). V was clipped by 0 bases and J by 4 bases, with 12 bases between them. The CDR3 is CASSLSLRTVTGELFF. Here the CDR3 DNA reads TGTGCCAGCAGTTTATCGCTTAGGACGGTCACCGGGGAGCTGTTTTTT.

The chain uses TRBV6-1 and TRBJ1-1; D is unclear. Germline CDR1 reads MNHNS; CDR2 reads SASEGT. Trimming stripped 6 bases from V and 10 bases from J, with 15 bases between. The CDR3 has 12 amino acids. CDR3 coding DNA: TGTGCCAGCAGAGACGCGTCCTACGGAGCTTTCTTT. The encoded protein is CASRDASYGAFF.

In this sample, this clonotype turned up many times. V is TRBV24-1 and J is TRBJ2-7; D is unresolved. The CDR3 totals 12 residues. V shed 4 bases and J shed 4 bases, with 7 bases lying between them. The V gene's germline CDR1 is KGHDR and CDR2 SFDVKD. CDR3 DNA: TGTGCCACCAGTGACGGCCGATACGAGCAGTACTTC. Protein sequence: CATSDGRYEQYF.

With regard to this clonotype: A far larger clone is one base from this, pointing to a likely read error. The V gene is TRBV6-5, the J gene TRBJ2-5, with 8 positions matching TRBD2. Germline loops: CDR1 MNHEY, CDR2 SVGAGI. The CDR3 contains 16 residues. V was clipped by 4 bases and J by 8 bases; unmatched bases: 15. The CDR3 sequence: CASSSSGPGGGDTQYF. The CDR3 DNA reads TGTGCCAGCAGTTCCTCCGGGCCCGGGGGGGGGGATACCCAGTACTTC.

This clonotype was seen repeatedly, ten times or more. This sequence joins TRBV6-1 and TRBJ2-7, with D unclear. Trimming cost V 8 bases and J 5 bases, with 16 bases left between them. Looked up from germline, CDR1 is MNHNS and CDR2 is SASEGT. The CDR3 contains 13 residues. CDR3 protein: CASEFYPDHEQYF. CDR3 in DNA: TGTGCCAGCGAGTTTTATCCGGACCACGAGCAGTACTTC.

For this clonotype: This may come from a read error, since a much larger clone is one base off. This rearrangement joins TRBV25-1 to TRBJ2-3; 8 positions match TRBD2. This CDR3 is 15 amino acids long. Looked up from germline, CDR1 is MGHDK and CDR2 is SYGVNS. The CDR3 reads CASSDPSGLTYTQYF. The CDR3 DNA follows: TGTGCCAGCAGTGACCCTAGCGGGCTCACATATACGCAGTATTTT. The full variable domain, completed using reference TRBV25-1 and TRBJ2-3, is EADIYQTPRYLVIGTGKKITLECSQTMGHDKMYWYQQDPGMELHLIHYSYGVNSTEKGDLSSESTVSRIRTEHFPLTLESARPSHTSQYLCASSDPSGLTYTQYFGPGTRLTVL.

This clonotype was recorded a few times. The chain recombines TRBV20-1 with TRBJ2-3; 9 nucleotides match TRBD1. The CDR3 runs to 16 residues. Germline assignment: CDR1 DFQATT and CDR2 SNEGSKA (reference sequence). Unmatched junction bases numbered 12, after V lost 0 bases and J lost 8 bases. CDR3 region: CSAREERTGDDFTQYF. CDR3 nucleotides: TGCAGTGCTAGAGAAGAACGGACAGGGGACGATTTTACGCAGTATTTT.

This clonotype was seen many times. The CDR3 nucleotides are TGTGCCAGCAGCCAGCGGGGGGGGGGATCCTATTCACCCCTCCACTTT. It specifies CASSQRGGGSYSPLHF. The chain employs TRBV7-2 and TRBJ1-6; TRBD1 might be the D (5 bases). The germline CDR1 and CDR2 sequences are SGHTA and FQGNSA. The CDR3 consists of 16 residues. The V end was cut by 5 bases, the J end by 8 bases, with 19 bases between.

This clonotype showed up many times. The chain recombines TRBV18 with TRBJ1-1, with 7 bases lining up with TRBD1. V shed 6 bases and J 5 bases; nucleotides not matched to a gene: 15. In germline, CDR1 is KGHSH, CDR2 LQKENI. The CDR3 is 16 amino acids. This CDR3 reads CASSRLTPGQRTEAFF. The DNA of the CDR3 is TGTGCCAGCTCTCGATTGACCCCGGGACAGAGGACTGAAGCTTTCTTT.

This clonotype was seen at least ten times. This chain links TRBV25-1 with TRBJ1-2, with unresolved D. There are 14 residues in the CDR3. V was shortened by 5 bases and J by 8 bases, with 18 bases between the two germline ends. Germline CDR1 MGHDK, CDR2 SYGVNS. Here the CDR3 DNA reads TGTGCCAGCAGTCGCGACTCCGGCTCTCGAGGCTACACCTTC. It specifies CASSRDSGSRGYTF.